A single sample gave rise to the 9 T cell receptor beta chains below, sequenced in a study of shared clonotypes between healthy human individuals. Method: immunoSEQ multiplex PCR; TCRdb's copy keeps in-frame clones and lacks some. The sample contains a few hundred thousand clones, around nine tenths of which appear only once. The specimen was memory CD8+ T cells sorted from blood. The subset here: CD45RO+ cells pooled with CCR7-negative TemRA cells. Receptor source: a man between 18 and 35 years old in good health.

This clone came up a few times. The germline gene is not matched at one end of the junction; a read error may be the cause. CDR3 protein: CASSLDIAGVPGELFF. DNA of the CDR3: TGTGCTAGCAGCTTAGATATAGCGGGAGTACCCGGGGAGCTGTTTTTT. This rearrangement joins TRBV7-7 to TRBJ2-2; 9 nucleotides align to TRBD2. This CDR3 has 16 amino acids. Germline V CDR1 and CDR2: SSHAT, FNYEAQ (reference sequence).

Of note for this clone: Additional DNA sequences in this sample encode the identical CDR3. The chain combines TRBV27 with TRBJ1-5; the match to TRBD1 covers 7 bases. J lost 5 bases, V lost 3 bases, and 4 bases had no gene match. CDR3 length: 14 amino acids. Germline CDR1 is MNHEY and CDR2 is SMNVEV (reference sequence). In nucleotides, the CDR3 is TGTGCCAGCAGTTTGAGACAGGGAGATCAGCCCCAGCATTTT. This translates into CASSLRQGDQPQHF.

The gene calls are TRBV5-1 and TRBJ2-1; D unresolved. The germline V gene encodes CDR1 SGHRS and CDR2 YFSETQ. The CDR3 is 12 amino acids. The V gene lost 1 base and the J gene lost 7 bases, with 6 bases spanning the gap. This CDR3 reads CASSLSPNEQFF. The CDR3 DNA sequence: TGCGCCAGCAGCTTGTCGCCAAATGAGCAGTTCTTC.

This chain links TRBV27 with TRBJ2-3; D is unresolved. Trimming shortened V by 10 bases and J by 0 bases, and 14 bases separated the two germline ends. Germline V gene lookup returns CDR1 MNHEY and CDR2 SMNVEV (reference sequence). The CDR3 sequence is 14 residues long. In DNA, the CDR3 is TGTGCCACCAGCGTCGGACCGAGCACAGATACGCAGTATTTT. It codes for CATSVGPSTDTQYF.

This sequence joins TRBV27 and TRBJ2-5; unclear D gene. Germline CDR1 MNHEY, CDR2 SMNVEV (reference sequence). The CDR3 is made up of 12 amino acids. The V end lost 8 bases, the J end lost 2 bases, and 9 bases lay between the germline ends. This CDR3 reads CASRTPQETQYF. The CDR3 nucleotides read TGTGCCAGCCGAACACCGCAAGAGACCCAGTACTTC.

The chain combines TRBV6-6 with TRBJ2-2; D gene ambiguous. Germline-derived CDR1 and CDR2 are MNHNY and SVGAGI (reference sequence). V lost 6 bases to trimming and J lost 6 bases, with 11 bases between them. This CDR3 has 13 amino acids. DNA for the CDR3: TGTGCCAGCAGCCCCCGTGGGGCCGGGGAGCTGTTTTTT. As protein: CASSPRGAGELFF.

The CDR3 DNA sequence: TGTGCCAGCAGCTTAGGGGGGTTGAACACTGAAGCTTTCTTT. Protein sequence: CASSLGGLNTEAFF. The genes are TRBV9 and TRBJ1-1, with a possible D match to TRBD1 (6 bases). CDR3 length equals 14 residues. Germline lookup yields CDR1 SGDLS and CDR2 YYNGEE. Trimming took off 4 bases at V and 0 bases at J, with 10 bases between the two ends.

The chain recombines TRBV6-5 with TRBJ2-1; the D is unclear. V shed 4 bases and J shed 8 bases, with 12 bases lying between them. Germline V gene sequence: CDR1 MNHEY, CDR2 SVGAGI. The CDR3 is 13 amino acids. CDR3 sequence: CASSLRTSDEQFF. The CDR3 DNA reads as TGTGCCAGCAGTTTAAGAACCTCCGATGAGCAGTTCTTC.

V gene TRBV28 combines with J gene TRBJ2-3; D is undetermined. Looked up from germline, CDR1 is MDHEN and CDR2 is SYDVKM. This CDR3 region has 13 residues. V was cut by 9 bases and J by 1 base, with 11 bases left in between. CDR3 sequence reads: CASGGVGTDTQYF. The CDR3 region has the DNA TGTGCCAGTGGTGGGGTCGGCACAGATACGCAGTATTTT.